The next 23 T cell receptor beta chains were all read from a single sample in a study of human T cells and chemical hapten exposure. Time point noted: patch test 2, 6 weeks after DPC sensitization. Treatment noted: therapeutic diphenylcyclopropenone sensitization with weekly scalp DPC. TCRdb re-analysed the RACE reads in MiXCR, keeping a single row per CDR3 protein. This table holds under 450,000 distinct CDR3 sequences, roughly 6.3% found once. This sample comprised whole blood, obtained in connection with sensitization to the hapten diphenylcyclopropenone (DPC). These receptors all come from a woman aged 18-29 years with alopecia areata. Some clones in this sample may be carry-over from other donors' samples.

This CDR3 reads CASSLMNGANVLTF. The CDR3 region has the DNA TGCGCCAGCAGCTTGATGAATGGGGCCAACGTCCTGACTTTC. The chain carries TRBV5-1 and TRBJ2-6; D gene unclear. CDR1 is SGHRS and CDR2 is YFSETQ in the germline V gene. The CDR3 is 14 amino acids. The germline V and J ends were trimmed by 1 base and 3 bases, with 5 bases remaining between them.

The CDR3 bases are TGTGCCAGCAGCCAATGGCTCCTCCCAGCCAAAGAGACCCAGTACTTC. Translation: CASSQWLLPAKETQYF. The chain combines TRBV14 with TRBJ2-5; D is ambiguous. CDR1 is SGHDN, CDR2 FVKESK, per germline. Between the trimmed V and J ends, which lost 2 bases and 3 bases, there was a span of 16 bases. The CDR3 sequence is 16 residues long.

The chain recombines TRBV7-2 with TRBJ2-5, with TRBD2 matching 14 bases. Germline V CDR1 and CDR2: SGHTA, FQGNSA. V dropped 1 base and J dropped 4; count of bases not matched to a gene: 2. The CDR3 has 16 amino acids. The CDR3 spells CASSLGLAGGRETQYF. The DNA for the CDR3 is TGTGCCAGCAGCTTAGGACTAGCGGGGGGGCGAGAGACCCAGTACTTC.

This clonotype came up once. This may be a read error: a much more frequent sequence differs by one nucleotide. This sequence joins TRBV20-1 and TRBJ1-5, with 10 bases lining up with TRBD1. CDR3 length: 13 amino acids. Germline loops: CDR1 DFQATT, CDR2 SNEGSKA (reference sequence). The CDR3: CSARRDRGQLQHF. The CDR3 region has the DNA TGCAGTGCTAGACGGGACAGGGGCCAGCTCCAGCATTTT.

The chain joins TRBV6-5 to TRBJ2-5, with TRBD1 as a possible D gene (6 bases). V was shortened by 4 bases and J by 2 bases, with 14 bases between the two germline ends. The CDR3 consists of 15 residues. CDR1 MNHEY and CDR2 SVGAGI come from the germline V gene. The CDR3 protein is CASSSFEGTQETQYF. The CDR3 nucleotides read TGTGCCAGCAGTTCCTTCGAAGGGACACAAGAGACCCAGTACTTC.

This clonotype appeared a few times. The chain couples TRBV12-3 or TRBV12-4 to TRBJ2-7, with no clear D. The CDR3 consists of 13 residues. The germline V and J ends were trimmed by 4 bases and 1 base, with 8 bases remaining between them. This chain's CDR3 is CASSSAGSYEQYF. In DNA form, the CDR3 reads TGTGCCAGCAGTTCTGCCGGATCCTACGAGCAGTACTTC.

The gene calls are TRBV6-2 or TRBV6-3 and TRBJ2-2; no clear D gene. Germline V gene data show CDR1 as MNHEY and CDR2 as SVGEGT. With 0 bases removed from V and 5 bases from J, the gap between germline ends came to 7 bases. The CDR3 has 14 residues. CDR3 nucleotide sequence: TGTGCCAGCAGTTACTCCCGGGTAACCGGGGAGCTGTTTTTT. Encoded protein: CASSYSRVTGELFF.

The chain recombines TRBV18 with TRBJ2-3; D not certain. Germline loops: CDR1 KGHSH, CDR2 LQKENI. The CDR3 totals 14 residues. V gave up 0 bases and J gave up 7 bases, with 11 bases separating them. CDR3 nucleotide sequence: TGTGCCAGCTCACCACCTACAGATCCGAATACGCAGTATTTT. It translates to CASSPPTDPNTQYF. Drawing the rest from reference TRBV18 and TRBJ2-3, the complete variable domain is NAGVMQNPRHLVRRRGQEARLRCSPMKGHSHVYWYRQLPEEGLKFMVYLQKENIIDESGMPKERFSAEFPKEGPSILRIQQVVRGDSAAYFCASSPPTDPNTQYFGPGTRLTVL.

The sample holds a few counts of this clonotype. The V and J genes are TRBV6-2 or TRBV6-3 and TRBJ2-7; maybe TRBD1 (7 bases). V was cut by 0 bases and J by 2 bases, with 14 bases left in between. CDR1 MNHEY and CDR2 SVGEGT come from the germline V gene. This CDR3 region has 16 residues. CDR3 DNA sequence: TGTGCCAGCAGTTACTCGAGAACAGGGGAGGCCTACGAGCAGTACTTC. Protein sequence: CASSYSRTGEAYEQYF.

The chain uses TRBV6-2 or TRBV6-3 and TRBJ2-3; TRBD2 matches at 7 bases. V lost 6 bases and J lost 1; bases outside the gene matches: 7. The length of the CDR3 is 15 residues. Germline CDR1 MNHEY, CDR2 SVGEGT. The CDR3 nucleotides are TGTGCCAGCAGCCCCTGGGAGGGACGCACAGATACGCAGTATTTT. This gives the protein CASSPWEGRTDTQYF.

This clonotype was recorded a few times. CDR3 coding DNA: TGCAGCGTTGACGGAACTAGCGCCCAAGAGACCCAGTACTTC. Protein product: CSVDGTSAQETQYF. J is TRBJ2-5 and V is TRBV29-1; TRBD2 agrees at 7 bases. Germline CDR1 is SQVTM and CDR2 is ANQGSEA. There are 14 residues in the CDR3. The V gene end was trimmed by 3 bases and the J gene end by 1 base; junction bases not matched to a gene: 5.

The chain links TRBV29-1 to TRBJ2-3, with D tentatively TRBD2 (5 bases). Trimming removed 1 base from V and 6 bases from J, with 11 bases in between. The germline gives CDR1 SQVTM, CDR2 ANQGSEA. The CDR3 consists of 13 residues. CDR3 bases: TGCAGCGTTGAAGGTCACTCGGGGGATACGCAGTATTTT. It yields the protein CSVEGHSGDTQYF.

This clonotype was seen more than once but under ten times. V is TRBV29-1 and J is TRBJ1-2; D unresolved. This CDR3 region has 12 residues. Germline V gene data show CDR1 as SQVTM and CDR2 as ANQGSEA. Trimming pared 4 bases from V and 4 bases from J, leaving 10 bases between. This CDR3 reads CSVGTELYGYTF. The CDR3 nucleotides are TGCAGCGTTGGAACAGAGCTCTATGGCTACACCTTC.

The genes are TRBV5-1 and TRBJ1-2, with D possibly TRBD1 on 5 matching bases. V lost 0 bases and J 3 bases, leaving 12 bases between the germline ends. Germline V gene data show CDR1 as SGHRS and CDR2 as YFSETQ. The CDR3 has 15 amino acids. CDR3 in amino acids: CASSLAPTVDYGYTF. The CDR3 bases are TGCGCCAGCAGCTTGGCCCCGACAGTGGACTATGGCTACACCTTC.

This clonotype was seen only a few times. J is TRBJ2-1 and V is TRBV20-1, with TRBD2 matching 7 bases. The ends lost 3 bases at V and 8 bases at J; junction bases unmatched: 13. The CDR3 length is 15 residues. In germline, CDR1 is DFQATT, CDR2 SNEGSKA (reference sequence). CDR3 amino acids: CSASPGGGSSDEQFF. In DNA, the CDR3 is TGCAGTGCTAGCCCAGGCGGGGGATCTTCGGATGAGCAGTTCTTC.

This clonotype was seen more than once but under ten times. The gene calls are TRBV4-2 and TRBJ2-1; TRBD2 is a possible D gene (7 bases). Trimming shortened V by 0 bases and J by 9 bases, and 18 bases separated the two germline ends. Germline lookup yields CDR1 LGHNA and CDR2 YNFKEQ. The length of the CDR3 is 16 residues. Here the CDR3 DNA reads TGTGCCAGCAGCCAAGATCTGAGGGGGGGCCTCGTTGAGCAGTTCTTC. Protein sequence: CASSQDLRGGLVEQFF.

This clonotype appeared a few times. The chain couples TRBV28 to TRBJ2-7; TRBD1 matches at 7 bases. The CDR3 spans 16 residues. V lost 6 bases to trimming and J lost 0 bases; unmatched junction nucleotides: 11. Germline CDR1 is MDHEN and CDR2 is SYDVKM. CDR3 loop: CASSPTQGDPSYEQYF. The CDR3 bases are TGTGCCAGCAGCCCTACCCAGGGGGACCCCTCCTACGAGCAGTACTTC.

This clonotype was observed a handful of times. V and J are TRBV13 and TRBJ1-6; D gene unclear. The CDR3 is made up of 13 amino acids. V was pared by 5 bases and J by 15 bases, with 17 bases between. Germline V gene sequence: CDR1 PRHDT, CDR2 FYEKMQ (reference sequence). CDR3: CASSSGRQPDLHF. The CDR3 DNA reads TGTGCCAGCAGCAGCGGGCGGCAGCCAGACCTCCACTTT.

This clonotype was seen more than once but under ten times. The rearrangement joins TRBV6-1 to TRBJ1-1; D is uncertain. The germline V and J ends were trimmed by 10 bases and 4 bases, with 19 bases remaining between them. The germline V gene encodes CDR1 MNHNS and CDR2 SASEGT. CDR3 size: 14 residues. The CDR3 loop is CATSTAVEGTEAFF. The CDR3 DNA follows: TGTGCCACTTCCACCGCGGTAGAAGGCACTGAAGCTTTCTTT.

In this sample, this clonotype turned up a few times. This chain connects TRBV6-6 to TRBJ1-5; D possibly corresponds to TRBD1 (5 bases). CDR1 is MNHNY, CDR2 SVGAGI, per germline (reference sequence). CDR3 size: 15 residues. V was cut by 8 bases and J by 1 base, with 15 bases left in between. The CDR3 loop reads CASGSRGKSNQPQHF. The CDR3 DNA follows: TGTGCCAGCGGAAGTAGGGGTAAGAGCAATCAGCCCCAGCATTTT.

This clonotype was observed a handful of times. The chain links TRBV20-1 to TRBJ2-7; no firm D call. Trimming left V 0 bases short and J 0 bases short, with 12 bases between. This CDR3 has 15 residues. CDR1 is DFQATT and CDR2 is SNEGSKA in the germline V gene (reference sequence). This CDR3 reads CSARDQHKSSYEQYF. Written as DNA, the CDR3 is TGCAGTGCTAGAGATCAACACAAGAGCTCCTACGAGCAGTACTTC.

This clonotype has only one observation. The CDR3 coding sequence is TGTGCCAGCAGTTTTGGACCACTATACCAAGAGACCCAGTACTTC. Its translation is CASSFGPLYQETQYF. V usage is TRBV12-3 or TRBV12-4 and J usage is TRBJ2-5; D gene ambiguous. V was shortened by 3 bases and J by 0 bases, with 11 bases between the two germline ends. This CDR3 spans 15 amino acids.

This clonotype was recorded many times. The genes are TRBV7-2 and TRBJ2-5; tentative D call: TRBD1 (6 bases). The V gene's germline CDR1 is SGHTA and CDR2 FQGNSA. This CDR3 comprises 15 residues. The V end lost 5 bases, the J end lost 0 bases, and 13 bases lay between the germline ends. The CDR3 here is CASSLFTGYQETQYF. The CDR3 nucleotides are TGTGCCAGCAGCCTCTTCACAGGGTACCAAGAGACCCAGTACTTC.